Following are 18 T cell receptor beta chains from one sample sequenced in a study of cytomegalovirus exposure and HLA in healthy donors. 13 Jbeta primers and 60 Vbeta primers were used for the PCR. Produced via immunoSEQ multiplex PCR; TCRdb's table is partial and in-frame only. The table includes 90,000 to 120,000 clones, around 74% detected once. Specimen: PBMCs. These receptors all stem from a male donor in good health and CMV-seropositive.

This clone was observed once. The rearrangement joins TRBV27 to TRBJ1-2; no reliable D call. The CDR3 length is 13 residues. The V and J ends lost 2 bases and 3 bases respectively, with 7 bases between them. From germline, CDR1 is MNHEY and CDR2 SMNVEV (reference sequence). DNA of the CDR3: TGTGCCAGCAGTTTAGGGCAGCACTATGGCTACACCTTC. Protein product: CASSLGQHYGYTF.

The V and J genes are TRBV21-1 and TRBJ2-7; no check of the table's D call, TRBD2, against the DNA was made. TRBV21-1 is an annotated pseudogene. This CDR3 spans 13 amino acids. The CDR3 region has the DNA TGTGCCAGCAGCGCCCGGTTAGGGAGAGAGCAGTACTTC. Translated, it gives CASSARLGREQYF.

This chain uses TRBV5-1 with TRBJ2-5, with D possibly being TRBD2 (5 bases). CDR1 is SGHRS, CDR2 YFSETQ, per germline. The ends were cut back, 0 bases at V and 5 bases at J, with 8 bases in the middle. The CDR3 covers 13 residues. The CDR3 protein is CASSLGRGETQYF. CDR3 DNA: TGCGCCAGCAGCTTGGGACGAGGGGAGACCCAGTACTTC.

J is TRBJ2-3 and V is TRBV7-2, with D possibly being TRBD2 (6 bases). Per the germline V gene, CDR1 is SGHTA and CDR2 is FQGNSA. The CDR3 loop spans 13 amino acids. Trimming removed 2 bases from V and 5 bases from J, with 8 bases in between. The chain's CDR3 is CASSLQGGDTQYF. The CDR3 region has the DNA TGTGCCAGCAGCTTACAGGGAGGAGATACGCAGTATTTT. Drawing the rest from reference TRBV7-2 and TRBJ2-3, the complete variable domain is GAGVSQSPSNKVTEKGKDVELRCDPISGHTALYWYRQSLGQGLEFLIYFQGNSAPDKSGLPSDRFSAERTGGSVSTLTIQRTQQEDSAVYLCASSLQGGDTQYFGPGTRLTVL.

The rearrangement joins TRBV5-6 to TRBJ1-4, with a possible D match to TRBD1 (6 bases). This CDR3 has 17 residues. V lost 4 bases to trimming and J lost 1 base, with 17 bases between them. The V gene's germline CDR1 is SGHDT and CDR2 YYEEEE. The CDR3 reads CASSNLNYRETNEKLFF. CDR3 nucleotides: TGTGCCAGCAGCAACCTAAATTACAGGGAAACTAATGAAAAACTGTTTTTT.

This chain uses TRBV5-1 with TRBJ1-1; 7 positions agree with TRBD1. With 0 bases clipped from V and 2 bases from J, the junction kept 1 base outside the gene matches. The CDR3 is 14 amino acids. CDR1 is SGHRS, CDR2 YFSETQ, per germline. The CDR3 coding sequence is TGCGCCAGCAGCTTGGACAGGGGAAACACTGAAGCTTTCTTT. It codes for CASSLDRGNTEAFF. Based on the CDR3 plus reference TRBV5-1 and TRBJ1-1, the full variable domain is KAGVTQTPRYLIKTRGQQVTLSCSPISGHRSVSWYQQTPGQGLQFLFEYFSETQRNKGNFPGRFSGRQFSNSRSEMNVSTLELGDSALYLCASSLDRGNTEAFFGQGTRLTVV.

A few counts support this clone. This chain joins TRBV30 and TRBJ1-3; possibly TRBD1 for D (6 bases). The germline gives CDR1 GTSNPN, CDR2 SVGIG (reference sequence). The CDR3 is 14 residues long. V was pared by 6 bases and J by 0 bases, with 12 bases between. The CDR3 region is CACGADSSGNTIYF. CDR3 in DNA: TGTGCCTGTGGAGCGGACAGCTCTGGAAACACCATATATTTT.

The chain is built from TRBV5-6 and TRBJ1-4; D possibly corresponds to TRBD1 (5 bases). V lost 0 bases and J lost 5, with 11 bases in between. Looked up from germline, CDR1 is SGHDT and CDR2 is YYEEEE. This CDR3 contains 15 residues. The CDR3 nucleotides are TGTGCCAGCAGCTTGGCGGGCAGGGTGAATGAAAAACTGTTTTTT. Translated: CASSLAGRVNEKLFF.

The chain uses TRBV11-2 and TRBJ2-7, with 14 positions matching TRBD2. Trimming cost V 4 bases and J 5 bases; bases outside gene matches: 13. The CDR3 has 18 residues. The germline gives CDR1 SGHAT, CDR2 FQNNGV. The CDR3 loop is CASSSRTSGGLTSNEQYF. CDR3 coding DNA: TGTGCCAGCAGCTCACGGACTAGCGGGGGGCTCACTTCTAACGAGCAGTACTTC.

The V call is TRBV9, the J call TRBJ2-5; possibly TRBD2 for D (5 bases). Germline V gene sequence: CDR1 SGDLS, CDR2 YYNGEE. V lost 0 bases to trimming and J lost 6 bases, with 12 bases between them. The CDR3 length is 14 residues. The CDR3 sequence: CASSVDSEIQTQYF. In nucleotides, the CDR3 is TGTGCCAGCAGCGTAGATAGCGAGATACAGACCCAGTACTTC.

The chain joins TRBV5-1 to TRBJ1-3; 9 bases align to TRBD1. Trimming took 4 bases from V and 1 from J; bases not matched to a gene: 3. The CDR3 consists of 15 residues. Germline V gives CDR1 SGHRS, CDR2 YFSETQ. CDR3 DNA: TGCGCCAGCAGCCCGACAGGGGGGTCTGGAAACACCATATATTTT. It yields the protein CASSPTGGSGNTIYF.

This chain uses TRBV5-1 with TRBJ2-5; D is possibly TRBD1 (7 bases). Trimming took off 0 bases at V and 4 bases at J, with 10 bases between the two ends. The CDR3 consists of 14 residues. From germline, CDR1 is SGHRS and CDR2 YFSETQ. CDR3: CASSLDRGGETQYF. The CDR3, as DNA: TGCGCCAGCAGCTTGGACAGGGGAGGAGAGACCCAGTACTTC.

The chain uses TRBV6-6 and TRBJ2-5; D is possibly TRBD2 (5 bases). The CDR3 extends over 16 amino acids. Trimming stripped 2 bases from V and 5 bases from J, with 18 bases between. The germline V gene encodes CDR1 MNHNY and CDR2 SVGAGI (reference sequence). CDR3 DNA sequence: TGTGCCAGCAGTTACCCTTCCGGGGTAGGAGCGGAGACCCAGTACTTC. Translated: CASSYPSGVGAETQYF.

This clone was seen more than once but under ten times. The chain joins TRBV5-1 to TRBJ2-7; 11 bases line up with TRBD1. V was clipped by 1 base and J by 3 bases; unmatched bases: 9. Germline V lookup: CDR1 SGHRS, CDR2 YFSETQ. CDR3 length: 17 residues. The CDR3 protein is CASSLKAGQGAFYEQYF. The CDR3 DNA follows: TGCGCCAGCAGCTTGAAGGCCGGACAGGGGGCTTTCTACGAGCAGTACTTC.

The chain couples TRBV5-1 to TRBJ2-3; 8 bases map to TRBD1. V was pared by 0 bases and J by 8 bases, with 8 bases of the junction left unmatched. CDR1 is SGHRS, CDR2 YFSETQ, per germline. The CDR3 covers 15 residues. The CDR3 loop reads CASSLGTTTGATQYF. The CDR3 nucleotides read TGCGCCAGCAGCTTGGGTACTACGACAGGGGCTACGCAGTATTTT. Supplemented by reference TRBV5-1 and TRBJ2-3, the full variable domain reads KAGVTQTPRYLIKTRGQQVTLSCSPISGHRSVSWYQQTPGQGLQFLFEYFSETQRNKGNFPGRFSGRQFSNSRSEMNVSTLELGDSALYLCASSLGTTTGATQYFGPGTRLTVL.

The chain links TRBV15 to TRBJ2-5, with 8 bases identical to TRBD1. Germline trimming cut 2 bases from V and 3 bases from J; bases unmatched to any gene: 8. CDR3 length: 16 amino acids. Germline V CDR1 and CDR2: LNHNV, YYDKDF (reference sequence). CDR3 in amino acids: CATSRPPRGREETQYF. CDR3 nucleotide sequence: TGTGCCACCAGCAGACCGCCCAGGGGGCGCGAAGAGACCCAGTACTTC.

CDR3 loop: CSAPSTDTQYF. The CDR3 DNA follows: TGCAGTGCTCCCAGTACAGATACGCAGTATTTT. V gene TRBV20-1 combines with J gene TRBJ2-3, with no clear D. There are 11 residues in the CDR3. CDR1 DFQATT and CDR2 SNEGSKA come from the germline V gene (reference sequence). V was shortened by 5 bases and J by 3 bases, with 6 bases between the two germline ends.

V and J are TRBV5-4 and TRBJ2-7, with D tentatively TRBD1 (5 bases). This CDR3 has 13 residues. The germline V and J ends were trimmed by 4 bases and 7 bases, with 15 bases remaining between them. CDR1 and CDR2 from the germline V gene are SGHNT and YYREEE (reference sequence). Here the CDR3 DNA reads TGTGCCAGCAGCCCCCCCGACAGTCGAGAGCAGTACTTC. This gives the protein CASSPPDSREQYF.